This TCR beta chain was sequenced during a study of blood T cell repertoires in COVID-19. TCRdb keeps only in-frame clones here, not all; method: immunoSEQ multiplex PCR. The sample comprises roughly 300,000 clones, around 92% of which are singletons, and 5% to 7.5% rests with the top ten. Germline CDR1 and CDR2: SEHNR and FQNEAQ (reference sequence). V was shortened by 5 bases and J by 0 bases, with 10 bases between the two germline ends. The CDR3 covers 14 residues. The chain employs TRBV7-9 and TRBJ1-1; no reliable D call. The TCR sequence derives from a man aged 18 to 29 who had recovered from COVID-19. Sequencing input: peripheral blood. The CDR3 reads CASSTAGMNTEAFF. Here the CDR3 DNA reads TGTGCCAGCAGCACAGCAGGCATGAACACTGAAGCTTTCTTT.